Below, 25 T cell receptor beta chains from the same sample are listed, as sequenced in a study of spatial heterogeneity in lung cancer. Sample time point: sample taken at primary tumor resection. Sequencing of whole RNA from tumor, nontumor lung or frozen PBMC involved no sorting. MiXCR was run by TCRdb on the 5' RACE reads, yielding one entry per CDR3 protein. Of around 7,700 distinct CDR3 sequences detected, about 5% appear once; the ten largest clones hold 8% to 9.5%. Sequenced here: normal lung tissue next to the tumor, sampled at surgery. The receptor source for this set is a female donor with early-stage non-small cell lung cancer.

Relative to its sample, this clonotype is medium-sized. DNA of the CDR3: TGTGCCAGCAGCCCCCTCCGGGACATCAGCTCCTACGAGCAGTACTTC. It codes for CASSPLRDISSYEQYF. V gene TRBV28 combines with J gene TRBJ2-7; tentative D call: TRBD1 (6 bases). The V end was cut by 6 bases, the J end by 0 bases, with 18 bases between. The CDR3 covers 16 residues. In germline, CDR1 is MDHEN, CDR2 SYDVKM.

This clonotype appeared many times. This sequence joins TRBV5-1 and TRBJ2-2; D may be TRBD2 (6 bases). The CDR3 contains 15 residues. In germline, CDR1 is SGHRS, CDR2 YFSETQ. Trimming removed 4 bases from V and 5 bases from J, with 15 bases in between. In nucleotides, the CDR3 is TGCGCCAGCAGCCAGGAGGGACGACGAACCGGGGAGCTGTTTTTT. It is translated as CASSQEGRRTGELFF.

This clonotype is medium-sized (0.01 to 0.1%) in the sample. The J gene is TRBJ2-7, the V gene TRBV19; D might be TRBD2 (7 bases). The V and J ends lost 7 bases and 1 base respectively, with 14 bases between them. The CDR3 spans 14 residues. Germline V gene lookup returns CDR1 LNHDA and CDR2 SQIVND (reference sequence). The CDR3 reads CASTSGGASYEQYF. CDR3 sequence (DNA): TGTGCCAGTACCTCGGGGGGCGCTTCCTACGAGCAGTACTTC.

This clonotype is categorized as medium-sized. The chain couples TRBV19 to TRBJ1-5; maybe TRBD1 (6 bases). V was clipped by 11 bases and J by 8 bases, with 13 bases between them. Germline CDR1 reads LNHDA; CDR2 reads SQIVND (reference sequence). The CDR3 has 11 residues. The CDR3 sequence: CAGGGAEPQHF. The CDR3 DNA is TGTGCCGGAGGGGGTGCGGAGCCCCAGCATTTT. Combining the CDR3 with reference TRBV19 and TRBJ1-5 gives the whole variable domain DGGITQSPKYLFRKEGQNVTLSCEQNLNHDAMYWYRQDPGQGLRLIYYSQIVNDFQKGDIAEGYSVSREKKESFPLTVTSAQKNPTAFYLCAGGGAEPQHFGDGTRLSIL.

Sample share makes this clonotype medium-sized. The chain joins TRBV4-2 to TRBJ2-3; D remains unclear. V was pared by 6 bases and J by 0 bases, with 19 bases between. Germline V lookup: CDR1 LGHNA, CDR2 YNFKEQ. The CDR3 contains 17 residues. CDR3 DNA: TGTGCCAGCAGTGCAGAGGTTAGGCGAGGAAGCACAGATACGCAGTATTTT. This sequence encodes CASSAEVRRGSTDTQYF.

This clonotype is categorized as medium-sized. The chain is built from TRBV6-1 and TRBJ2-1; TRBD2 matches 13 bases. Germline CDR1 is MNHNS and CDR2 is SASEGT. V shed 7 bases, J shed 5 bases, and the junction held 5 bases outside the gene matches. The CDR3 has 15 residues. Here the CDR3 DNA reads TGTGCCAGCATGAGGGGGACTAGCGGGAACAATGAGCAGTTCTTC. It codes for CASMRGTSGNNEQFF.

This clonotype has ten or more counts. Here the CDR3 reads CASSLTGMGNEQFF. The CDR3 DNA reads TGCGCCAGCAGCCTGACAGGGATGGGCAATGAGCAGTTCTTC. V and J are TRBV4-1 and TRBJ2-1; 7 nucleotides agree with TRBD1. V was clipped by 4 bases and J by 6 bases; unmatched bases: 6. From germline, CDR1 is MGHRA and CDR2 YSYEKL. This CDR3 region has 14 residues.

By share of the sample, this clonotype is medium-sized. CDR3 loop: CASSEPDTQYF. The CDR3 DNA follows: TGTGCCAGCAGTGAGCCGGATACGCAGTATTTT. The chain couples TRBV6-1 to TRBJ2-3; the D is unclear. The V and J ends lost 3 bases and 6 bases respectively, with 4 bases between them. The germline gives CDR1 MNHNS, CDR2 SASEGT. The CDR3 spans 11 residues.

By its share, this clonotype is medium-sized. The chain recombines TRBV20-1 with TRBJ2-1, with 9 bases lining up with TRBD2. CDR3 length: 13 amino acids. CDR1 DFQATT and CDR2 SNEGSKA come from the germline V gene (reference sequence). With 5 bases clipped from V and 4 bases from J, the junction kept 3 bases outside the gene matches. The DNA for the CDR3 is TGCAGTGCTCCGACTAGCGGTTACAATGAGCAGTTCTTC. Translation gives CSAPTSGYNEQFF.

The rearrangement links TRBV9 to TRBJ2-1, with 10 positions matching TRBD2. CDR3 length: 14 amino acids. Looked up from germline, CDR1 is SGDLS and CDR2 is YYNGEE. The J segment lost 7 bases and the V segment lost 5 bases, leaving 6 bases of the junction unmatched. CDR3 amino acids: CASSEATSGNEQFF. The CDR3 DNA follows: TGTGCCAGCAGTGAAGCGACTAGCGGGAATGAGCAGTTCTTC.

The rearrangement links TRBV5-1 to TRBJ2-5; maybe TRBD2 (5 bases). V was clipped by 2 bases and J by 4 bases, with 12 bases between them. The length of the CDR3 is 14 residues. Germline V CDR1 and CDR2: SGHRS, YFSETQ. Here the CDR3 reads CASSLLVSGETQYF. The CDR3 bases are TGCGCCAGCAGCTTACTAGTCTCCGGAGAGACCCAGTACTTC.

This clonotype appeared many times. This rearrangement joins TRBV27 to TRBJ2-7, with 8 bases identical to TRBD1. The CDR3 sequence is 14 residues long. CDR1 is MNHEY, CDR2 SMNVEV, per germline (reference sequence). With V trimmed by 7 bases and J by 5 bases, 10 bases remained unmatched. The CDR3 nucleotides are TGTGCCAGCAACCGGGGGACAGGTTACCACGAGCAGTACTTC. This translates into CASNRGTGYHEQYF.

Relative to its sample, this clonotype is medium-sized. V and J are TRBV28 and TRBJ2-7; 8 bases line up with TRBD1. The V and J ends lost 0 bases and 7 bases, in that order; junction bases with no gene match: 14. This CDR3 comprises 17 residues. Germline loops: CDR1 MDHEN, CDR2 SYDVKM. CDR3 sequence reads: CASSLWWGGQGPREQYF. The CDR3 nucleotides are TGTGCCAGCAGTTTATGGTGGGGCGGACAGGGACCTAGGGAGCAGTACTTC.

Ten or more counts support this clonotype. The chain uses TRBV12-3 or TRBV12-4 and TRBJ2-1; 9 bases align to TRBD2. Trimming removed 3 bases from V and 4 bases from J; junction bases left unmatched: 1. CDR3 length: 14 amino acids. The chain's CDR3 is CASSFSGSYNEQFF. The CDR3 DNA is TGTGCCAGCAGTTTTAGCGGGAGTTACAATGAGCAGTTCTTC.

By sample fraction, this clonotype is medium-sized (0.01 to 0.1%). The chain couples TRBV2 to TRBJ2-1, with D tentatively TRBD2 (6 bases). The CDR3 covers 15 residues. The V end lost 4 bases, the J end lost 5 bases, and 15 bases lay between the germline ends. In germline, CDR1 is SNHLY, CDR2 FYNNEI. The CDR3 here is CASSVEGTQDNEQFF. The CDR3 DNA is TGTGCCAGCAGTGTTGAGGGGACTCAAGACAATGAGCAGTTCTTC.

This clonotype was recorded many times. The chain uses TRBV29-1 and TRBJ2-7; 8 bases fit TRBD2. Trimming cost V 4 bases and J 4 bases; bases outside gene matches: 3. There are 12 residues in the CDR3. The germline V gene encodes CDR1 SQVTM and CDR2 ANQGSEA. CDR3: CSVGQRGYEQYF. The DNA of the CDR3 is TGCAGCGTTGGCCAGCGGGGGTACGAGCAGTACTTC.

This clonotype was detected ten times or more. The chain has TRBV2 and TRBJ2-1; D remains unclear. Looked up from germline, CDR1 is SNHLY and CDR2 is FYNNEI. Trimming left V 4 bases short and J 9 bases short, with 13 bases between. This CDR3 is built from 13 residues. DNA for the CDR3: TGTGCCAGCAGTGTATCCCGTGCGTCTGAGCAGTTCTTC. Its protein product is CASSVSRASEQFF.

This clonotype came up many times. The rearrangement joins TRBV5-1 to TRBJ2-1, with D maybe TRBD2 (6 bases). CDR1 SGHRS and CDR2 YFSETQ come from the germline V gene. The CDR3 loop spans 17 amino acids. The V and J ends lost 0 bases and 11 bases respectively, with 24 bases between them. This CDR3 reads CASSLELAALAANKQFF. The CDR3 DNA is TGCGCCAGCAGCTTGGAATTAGCGGCCTTAGCGGCGAATAAGCAGTTCTTC.

By share, this clonotype counts as medium-sized (0.01 to 0.1%). The rearrangement joins TRBV6-6 to TRBJ1-5; the match to TRBD1 covers 7 bases. V lost 0 bases, J lost 2 bases, and 4 bases stayed unmatched. Germline V gene lookup returns CDR1 MNHNY and CDR2 SVGAGI (reference sequence). This CDR3 has 16 residues. DNA of the CDR3: TGTGCCAGCAGTTACTCTTCCGACAGGGGCAATCAGCCCCAGCATTTT. The encoded protein is CASSYSSDRGNQPQHF.

This clonotype ranks as medium-sized. The chain couples TRBV9 to TRBJ1-5; D uncertain. Germline V gene sequence: CDR1 SGDLS, CDR2 YYNGEE. Deletions cut 7 bases from V and 4 bases from J, with 12 bases between. CDR3 length: 13 residues. CDR3 amino acids: CASSREANQPQHF. CDR3 coding DNA: TGTGCCAGCTCCCGCGAGGCGAATCAGCCCCAGCATTTT.

In its sample, this clonotype was seen many times. V usage is TRBV24-1 and J usage is TRBJ1-5; D gene ambiguous. The CDR3 runs to 14 residues. Trimming removed 4 bases at V and 8 bases at J, with 14 bases between. CDR1 is KGHDR, CDR2 SFDVKD, per germline. The CDR3 sequence: CATSDAGLRKPQHF. CDR3 in DNA: TGTGCCACCAGTGACGCCGGACTGAGGAAGCCCCAGCATTTT.

Judged by abundance, this clonotype is medium-sized (0.01 to 0.1%). The CDR3 nucleotides are TGTGCCAGTAGTCCCTCGCGGGAAAGGGGCATTCAGTACTTC. It is translated as CASSPSRERGIQYF. V is TRBV19 and J is TRBJ2-4, with D perhaps matching TRBD2 (6 bases). The CDR3 runs 14 residues. The ends were cut back, 5 bases at V and 9 bases at J, with 17 bases in the middle. CDR1 and CDR2 (germline): LNHDA, SQIVND (reference sequence).

This clonotype was counted at least ten times. This sequence joins TRBV19 and TRBJ2-7; TRBD2 matches at 9 bases. V lost 10 bases and J lost 7; bases outside the gene matches: 14. CDR3 length equals 14 residues. CDR1 and CDR2 from the germline V gene are LNHDA and SQIVND (reference sequence). Here the CDR3 DNA reads TGTGCCACCGGTTTAGCGGGAGAGGTAAAGGAGCAGTACTTC. It specifies CATGLAGEVKEQYF.

This clonotype is medium-sized (0.01 to 0.1%). The chain links TRBV5-4 to TRBJ2-5; possibly TRBD2 for D (5 bases). From germline, CDR1 is SGHNT and CDR2 YYREEE (reference sequence). Between the trimmed V and J ends, which lost 0 bases and 2 bases, there was a span of 8 bases. This CDR3 comprises 14 residues. The CDR3 sequence is CASSLGRRQETQYF. The CDR3 DNA reads as TGTGCCAGCAGCTTGGGACGGAGGCAAGAGACCCAGTACTTC. The entire variable domain, with the rest obtained from reference TRBV5-4 and TRBJ2-5, is as follows: ETGVTQSPTHLIKTRGQQVTLRCSSQSGHNTVSWYQQALGQGPQFIFQYYREEENGRGNFPPRFSGLQFPNYSSELNVNALELDDSALYLCASSLGRRQETQYFGPGTRLLVL.

This clonotype came up many times. This chain uses TRBV19 with TRBJ2-1, with 8 bases aligning to TRBD1. Unmatched junction bases numbered 6, after V lost 5 bases and J lost 6 bases. Germline lookup yields CDR1 LNHDA and CDR2 SQIVND (reference sequence). The CDR3 extends over 14 amino acids. Here the CDR3 reads CASSRQGSGNEQFF. The DNA of the CDR3 is TGTGCCAGTAGTCGACAGGGGTCGGGCAATGAGCAGTTCTTC.